The 32 T cell receptor beta chains listed next were all sequenced from one sample in a study of Ad26.COV2.S vaccination and SARS-CoV-2 variants. The repertoire was sequenced with immunoSEQ multiplex PCR; TCRdb's copy has only in-frame clones and lacks some. The table shows 500,000 or so clones, with around nine tenths occurring only once. Stated treatment: 15 to 20 received Ad26.COV2.S at low or high dose, single or two shots; five or six received placebo; per-sample allocation not given. Specimen acquisition occurred on day 63 following the initial vaccine or placebo injection. The sequences come from peripheral blood, collected in a trial of Ad26.COV2.S vaccine versus placebo. These receptors originate from a person between 18 and 60 years old who received the Ad26.COV2.S COVID-19 vaccine or a placebo.

The gene calls are TRBV19 and TRBJ2-7; D is undetermined. Trimming left V 1 base short and J 2 bases short, with 12 bases between. The CDR3 length is 15 residues. Germline V CDR1 and CDR2: LNHDA, SQIVND (reference sequence). The CDR3 spells CASSIARLPTYEQYF. The CDR3 nucleotides read TGTGCCAGTAGTATAGCAAGGCTACCTACCTACGAGCAGTACTTC.

The chain is built from TRBV4-1 and TRBJ2-1; 8 bases align to TRBD1. The CDR3 is 16 amino acids. CDR1 and CDR2 (germline): MGHRA, YSYEKL. The V and J ends lost 3 bases and 7 bases, in that order; junction bases with no gene match: 11. The CDR3 DNA reads TGCGCCAGCAGCCACTCAGGACAGGGTTTAAAAAATGAGCAGTTCTTC. Translated, it gives CASSHSGQGLKNEQFF.

The chain uses TRBV9 and TRBJ1-3; TRBD1 matches at 7 bases. This CDR3 is 17 amino acids long. CDR1 and CDR2 (germline): SGDLS, YYNGEE. With 3 bases clipped from V and 2 bases from J, the junction kept 11 bases outside the gene matches. The CDR3 here is CASSATGQRYTGNTIYF. Here the CDR3 DNA reads TGTGCCAGCAGCGCAACGGGACAGCGGTATACTGGAAACACCATATATTTT.

A remark on this clone: This sample includes further DNA sequences coding for the same CDR3. The genes are TRBV7-2 and TRBJ2-3; no definite D call. Trimming stripped 2 bases from V and 0 bases from J, with 6 bases between. This CDR3 spans 14 amino acids. Germline V gene lookup returns CDR1 SGHTA and CDR2 FQGNSA. CDR3 DNA: TGTGCCAGCAGCTTATTTGCGAGCACAGATACGCAGTATTTT. This translates into CASSLFASTDTQYF.

The rearrangement links TRBV10-3 to TRBJ1-1; a weak D match, TRBD1 (5 bases). CDR3 size: 17 residues. V was cut by 2 bases and J by 5 bases, with 21 bases left in between. CDR1 ENHRY and CDR2 SYGVKD come from the germline V gene. The DNA of the CDR3 is TGTGCCATCAGTGAGAGCTTCGTTCCCCTGGGGGGGACTGAAGCTTTCTTT. Translated: CAISESFVPLGGTEAFF.

J is TRBJ2-7 and V is TRBV6-2 or TRBV6-3; TRBD2 aligns across 7 bases. Germline V gene sequence: CDR1 MNHEY, CDR2 SVGEGT. Trimming removed 5 bases from V and 3 bases from J; junction bases left unmatched: 1. There are 12 residues in the CDR3. DNA for the CDR3: TGTGCCAGCAGTGAGCGGGACTACGAGCAGTACTTC. The encoded protein is CASSERDYEQYF.

This rearrangement joins TRBV5-1 to TRBJ1-4; D is unresolved. Germline V gene sequence: CDR1 SGHRS, CDR2 YFSETQ. This CDR3 contains 14 residues. V was cut by 3 bases and J by 4 bases, with 10 bases left in between. The DNA for the CDR3 is TGCGCCAGCAGCTATCGGACCGTTAATGAAAAACTGTTTTTT. Amino acids: CASSYRTVNEKLFF.

The chain joins TRBV19 to TRBJ2-4; 9 positions match TRBD1. CDR3 length equals 17 residues. V shed 3 bases, J shed 1 base, and the junction held 7 bases outside the gene matches. CDR1 LNHDA and CDR2 SQIVND come from the germline V gene (reference sequence). The CDR3 DNA reads TGTGCCAGTAGTATGCCGGGACAGGGCGGTGCCAAAAACATTCAGTACTTC. Its translation: CASSMPGQGGAKNIQYF.

CDR3 bases: TGTGCCAGCAGCCAAGAAACGCGGGGGCGAGTACGGAATGAGCAGTTCTTC. Amino acids: CASSQETRGRVRNEQFF. V and J are TRBV4-2 and TRBJ2-1; perhaps TRBD2 as D (7 bases). The V gene's germline CDR1 is LGHNA and CDR2 YNFKEQ. CDR3 size: 17 residues. V was cut by 0 bases and J by 7 bases, with 19 bases left in between.

This clone was recorded a few times. DNA of the CDR3: TGTGCCAGCAGTTCGGAGGTTTCACCCCTCCACTTT. This translates into CASSSEVSPLHF. The chain has TRBV6-2 or TRBV6-3 and TRBJ1-6; no clear D gene. The CDR3 length is 12 residues. V lost 4 bases and J lost 9, with 7 bases in between. The germline CDR1 and CDR2 sequences are MNHEY and SVGEGT.

The table lists this clone with a count of one. This CDR3 reads CASSPGTNYGYTF. DNA of the CDR3: TGTGCCAGCAGTCCCGGGACTAACTATGGCTACACCTTC. The chain carries TRBV28 and TRBJ1-2; D is unresolved. CDR3 length: 13 amino acids. Trimming cost V 5 bases and J 0 bases, with 7 bases left between them. Germline CDR1 is MDHEN and CDR2 is SYDVKM.

The chain combines TRBV5-1 with TRBJ2-7; the D gene could be TRBD1 or TRBD2 (5 bases each). Germline V gene sequence: CDR1 SGHRS, CDR2 YFSETQ. The length of the CDR3 is 15 residues. Deletions cut 3 bases from V and 1 base from J, with 14 bases between. The CDR3 DNA is TGCGCCAGCAGCTCCGGGGACCAAGTATCCTACGAGCAGTACTTC. Its translation is CASSSGDQVSYEQYF.

The V call is TRBV7-3, the J call TRBJ1-3; D gene unclear. CDR3 length equals 14 residues. CDR1 and CDR2 (germline): SGHTA, FQGTGA. Deletions cut 6 bases from V and 2 bases from J, with 11 bases between. CDR3 nucleotide sequence: TGTGCCAGCAGTATAGGCCCCACTGGAAACACCATATATTTT. It encodes CASSIGPTGNTIYF.

This chain uses TRBV29-1 with TRBJ2-5; 7 bases map to TRBD2. The CDR3 has 14 amino acids. CDR1 is SQVTM, CDR2 ANQGSEA, per germline. The V segment lost 7 bases and the J segment 2 bases; nucleotides outside the gene matches: 10. The CDR3 DNA is TGCAGCGCCTCCCCGACTAGCAGTCAAGAGACCCAGTACTTC. Its protein product is CSASPTSSQETQYF.

The V gene is TRBV5-1, the J gene TRBJ1-1, with D possibly TRBD1 on 6 matching bases. Trimming cost V 0 bases and J 5 bases, with 17 bases left between them. CDR3 length: 16 amino acids. The V gene's germline CDR1 is SGHRS and CDR2 YFSETQ. CDR3 sequence (DNA): TGCGCCAGCAGCTTGGGAGGCGCAGGGGTGGGAACTGAAGCTTTCTTT. Translated, it gives CASSLGGAGVGTEAFF.

The CDR3, as DNA: TGTGCCAGCAGCCCGAAGGGGGGTCTCGGCACTGAAGCTTTCTTT. Its protein is CASSPKGGLGTEAFF. This chain uses TRBV7-8 with TRBJ1-1; the D gene is possibly TRBD1 (6 bases). V shed 5 bases and J shed 4 bases, with 17 bases lying between them. This CDR3 comprises 15 residues. The germline CDR1 and CDR2 sequences are SGHVS and FQNEAQ. Variable domain in full (rest from reference TRBV7-8 and TRBJ1-1): GAGVSQSPRYKVAKRGQDVALRCDPISGHVSLFWYQQALGQGPEFLTYFQNEAQLDKSGLPSDRFFAERPEGSVSTLKIQRTQQEDSAVYLCASSPKGGLGTEAFFGQGTRLTVV.

This CDR3 is CASSQEIGTPLHF. Written as DNA, the CDR3 is TGCGCCAGCAGCCAGGAAATTGGGACACCCCTCCACTTT. The chain combines TRBV4-3 with TRBJ1-6, with no clear D. V lost 3 bases, J lost 11 bases, and 11 bases lay in between. The V gene's germline CDR1 is LGHNA and CDR2 YSLEER. This CDR3 region has 13 residues.

The rearrangement joins TRBV28 to TRBJ2-2; 7 bases map to TRBD1. Germline CDR1 MDHEN, CDR2 SYDVKM. The CDR3 consists of 14 residues. The V gene end was trimmed by 7 bases and the J gene end by 2 bases; junction bases not matched to a gene: 4. This chain's CDR3 is CASIGTDNTGELFF. CDR3 nucleotide sequence: TGTGCCAGCATAGGGACAGACAACACCGGGGAGCTGTTTTTT.

The gene calls are TRBV11-2 and TRBJ2-1; possibly TRBD2 for D (6 bases). The CDR3 length is 14 residues. V lost 4 bases and J 4 bases, leaving 11 bases between the germline ends. Germline V CDR1 and CDR2: SGHAT, FQNNGV. CDR3 DNA: TGTGCCAGCAGCTCGGTGGCGGGATACAATGAGCAGTTCTTC. It encodes CASSSVAGYNEQFF. The complete variable domain, with remaining parts taken from reference TRBV11-2 and TRBJ2-1, reads EAGVAQSPRYKIIEKRQSVAFWCNPISGHATLYWYQQILGQGPKLLIQFQNNGVVDDSQLPKDRFSAERLKGVDSTLKIQPAKLEDSAVYLCASSSVAGYNEQFFGPGTRLTVL.

This clone was seen only once. The rearrangement uses TRBV11-3 and TRBJ2-1, with TRBD1 matching over 8 bases. Germline V gene data show CDR1 as SGHNT and CDR2 as YENEEA. The CDR3 has 13 amino acids. The V and J ends lost 8 bases and 5 bases, in that order; junction bases with no gene match: 5. Here the CDR3 reads CASGWTGNNEQFF. DNA of the CDR3: TGTGCCAGCGGATGGACAGGGAACAATGAGCAGTTCTTC.

V usage is TRBV30 and J usage is TRBJ2-7; no clear D. Germline V gene lookup returns CDR1 GTSNPN and CDR2 SVGIG (reference sequence). Trimming took 3 bases from V and 4 from J, leaving 7 bases between them. The CDR3 has 11 residues. The CDR3 spells CAWRVGYEQYF. The CDR3 DNA is TGTGCCTGGAGGGTCGGTTACGAGCAGTACTTC.

The chain couples TRBV28 to TRBJ1-1, with TRBD1 matching over 7 bases. Per the germline V gene, CDR1 is MDHEN and CDR2 is SYDVKM. Trimming cost V 5 bases and J 1 base; bases outside gene matches: 7. The CDR3 is 15 amino acids. This chain's CDR3 is CASSGLTGWNTEAFF. The CDR3 bases are TGTGCCAGCAGTGGATTGACAGGGTGGAACACTGAAGCTTTCTTT.

This chain uses TRBV25-1 with TRBJ1-4, with D unclear. This CDR3 is 12 amino acids long. V shed 6 bases and J shed 8 bases, with 10 bases lying between them. Germline V gene sequence: CDR1 MGHDK, CDR2 SYGVNS. The CDR3 sequence: CASSPLGEKLFF. The CDR3 nucleotides read TGTGCCAGCAGCCCCCTCGGGGAAAAACTGTTTTTT.

This chain uses TRBV7-3 with TRBJ2-7; D remains ambiguous. V was cut by 6 bases and J by 4 bases, with 7 bases left in between. The germline gives CDR1 SGHTA, CDR2 FQGTGA. The CDR3 consists of 11 residues. The CDR3 here is CASSNGYEQYF. The CDR3 bases are TGTGCCAGCAGTAACGGATACGAGCAGTACTTC.

This clone was recorded once. CDR3 sequence (DNA): TGTGCCAGCAGACCCGGGACAGTAAACACCGGGGAGCTGTTTTTT. It specifies CASRPGTVNTGELFF. This chain links TRBV6-5 with TRBJ2-2; 7 bases are shared with TRBD1. Germline V gene sequence: CDR1 MNHEY, CDR2 SVGAGI. This CDR3 spans 15 amino acids. The V segment lost 6 bases and the J segment 2 bases; nucleotides outside the gene matches: 6.

This clone was seen more than once but under ten times. The V gene is TRBV5-1, the J gene TRBJ2-2; D is possibly TRBD1 (5 bases). Germline assignment: CDR1 SGHRS and CDR2 YFSETQ. Trimming left V 4 bases short and J 1 base short, with 17 bases between. The CDR3 spans 17 residues. CDR3 DNA: TGCGCCAGCAGCCTCCCGCTAGACAGCCTGAACACCGGGGAGCTGTTTTTT. Translating gives CASSLPLDSLNTGELFF. The full variable domain, completed using reference TRBV5-1 and TRBJ2-2, is KAGVTQTPRYLIKTRGQQVTLSCSPISGHRSVSWYQQTPGQGLQFLFEYFSETQRNKGNFPGRFSGRQFSNSRSEMNVSTLELGDSALYLCASSLPLDSLNTGELFFGEGSRLTVL.

The chain employs TRBV11-2 and TRBJ2-7; D is undetermined. The CDR3 spans 14 residues. Germline V lookup: CDR1 SGHAT, CDR2 FQNNGV. Trimming left V 1 base short and J 3 bases short, with 10 bases between. CDR3 protein: CASSLGISVYEQYF. CDR3 coding DNA: TGTGCCAGCAGCTTAGGCATCTCGGTCTACGAGCAGTACTTC.

The chain links TRBV13 to TRBJ2-3; TRBD2 might be the D (6 bases). Germline V lookup: CDR1 PRHDT, CDR2 FYEKMQ (reference sequence). Trimming took 6 bases from V and 6 from J, leaving 10 bases between them. The CDR3 sequence is 12 residues long. The DNA for the CDR3 is TGTGCCAGCAGTTTCCGGGGGGATACGCAGTATTTT. Protein sequence: CASSFRGDTQYF.

The chain's CDR3 is CASSLDGVELFF. For the CDR3, the DNA is TGTGCCAGCAGCCTGGACGGCGTGGAGCTGTTTTTT. This sequence joins TRBV7-3 and TRBJ2-2; D gene unclear. Germline lookup yields CDR1 SGHTA and CDR2 FQGTGA. V was cut by 5 bases and J by 10 bases, with 11 bases left in between. This CDR3 is built from 12 residues.

As DNA, the CDR3 is TGTGCCAGCAGAACAGGAATGAACACTGAAGCTTTCTTT. This translates into CASRTGMNTEAFF. The chain has TRBV6-5 and TRBJ1-1; tentative D call: TRBD1 (5 bases). Germline V CDR1 and CDR2: MNHEY, SVGAGI. The CDR3 is 13 residues long. The V end was cut by 6 bases, the J end by 0 bases, with 8 bases between.

In DNA form, the CDR3 reads TGTGCCACCCGGGGTCTAGCGGGAATATCAGATACGCAGTATTTT. Encoded protein: CATRGLAGISDTQYF. V is TRBV9 and J is TRBJ2-3, with 9 positions matching TRBD2. The CDR3 spans 15 residues. The V gene's germline CDR1 is SGDLS and CDR2 YYNGEE. After removal of 9 bases from V and 4 bases from J, the junction contained 12 bases not matched to a gene.

The CDR3 DNA reads TGTGCCAGCAGCTCACAGGGTAGGGCCTACAATGAGCAGTTCTTC. Amino acids: CASSSQGRAYNEQFF. The chain links TRBV7-8 to TRBJ2-1; a weak D match, TRBD1 (6 bases). This CDR3 has 15 amino acids. CDR1 SGHVS and CDR2 FQNEAQ come from the germline V gene. Trimming pared 4 bases from V and 2 bases from J, leaving 12 bases between.